Listed here are 32 T cell receptor beta chains from one sample, sequenced in a study of shared clonotypes between healthy human individuals. Using immunoSEQ multiplex PCR, the repertoire was profiled, and TCRdb retains in-frame clones only, with some absent. The sample contains approximately 2.5 million clones, approximately 93% of which appear only once. Sequenced: naive CD4+ T cells from PBMCs. The sample's subset: CD45RA+ positively selected. The receptors shown here come from a man aged 18 to 30 in good health. Some clones in this sample may be carry-over from other donors' samples.

CDR3 DNA: TGTGCCAGCAGCTTAAGCGGCCAAGGGGGGGAGACCCAGTACTTC. Its protein is CASSLSGQGGETQYF. The chain is built from TRBV11-2 and TRBJ2-5, with D perhaps matching TRBD1 or TRBD2 (6 bases each). V was pared by 2 bases and J by 5 bases, with 15 bases between. Germline V gene sequence: CDR1 SGHAT, CDR2 FQNNGV. The CDR3 is 15 residues long.

The rearrangement links TRBV4-1 to TRBJ2-3, with 9 bases lining up with TRBD2. The CDR3 totals 17 residues. J lost 7 bases, V lost 4 bases, and 15 bases had no gene match. CDR1 and CDR2 (germline): MGHRA, YSYEKL. Written as DNA, the CDR3 is TGCGCCAGCAGCCTCACCCGACTAGCGGAGGGGGGGAATACGCAGTATTTT. Its protein product is CASSLTRLAEGGNTQYF.

This rearrangement joins TRBV28 to TRBJ1-2; D not resolved. The CDR3 is made up of 14 amino acids. In germline, CDR1 is MDHEN, CDR2 SYDVKM. Trimming stripped 1 base from V and 8 bases from J, with 14 bases between. CDR3 sequence reads: CASSLSPGGRGYTF. For the CDR3, the DNA is TGTGCCAGCAGTTTATCCCCGGGAGGAAGGGGCTACACCTTC.

For the CDR3, the DNA is TGTGCCAGTGGGGGGAGGGATCGGCAAGAGACCCAGTACTTC. Translation gives CASGGRDRQETQYF. V gene TRBV6-5 combines with J gene TRBJ2-5; 7 nucleotides agree with TRBD2. Germline V gene lookup returns CDR1 MNHEY and CDR2 SVGAGI. J lost 2 bases, V lost 9 bases, and 9 bases had no gene match. The CDR3 covers 14 residues.

V is TRBV4-2 and J is TRBJ2-3, with unresolved D. Trimming took off 1 base at V and 5 bases at J, with 19 bases between the two ends. Looked up from germline, CDR1 is LGHNA and CDR2 is YNFKEQ. This CDR3 has 17 amino acids. The CDR3 sequence: CASSQVSGIAWGDTQYF. For the CDR3, the DNA is TGTGCCAGCAGCCAAGTCTCTGGTATCGCGTGGGGAGATACGCAGTATTTT.

With respect to this clone: The germline gene is not matched at one end of the junction; a read error may be the cause. The chain carries TRBV6-6 and TRBJ1-5; maybe TRBD1 (6 bases). The CDR3 runs 15 residues. CDR1 and CDR2 (germline): MNHNY, SVGAGI (reference sequence). The CDR3 sequence is CVSSDLGGRNQPQHF. DNA of the CDR3: TGTGTCAGCAGCGACCTAGGGGGTCGCAATCAGCCCCAGCATTTT.

The V call is TRBV30, the J call TRBJ2-7; 14 positions match TRBD2. CDR3 length equals 16 residues. J lost 2 bases, V lost 2 bases, and 5 bases had no gene match. The V gene's germline CDR1 is GTSNPN and CDR2 SVGIG (reference sequence). The CDR3, as DNA: TGTGCCTGGAGTTACACGGGACTAGCGGGAGCCTACGAGCAGTACTTC. Translating it yields CAWSYTGLAGAYEQYF. Full variable domain (remainder filled in from reference TRBV30 and TRBJ2-7): SQTIHQWPATLVQPVGSPLSLECTVEGTSNPNLYWYRQAAGRGLQLLFYSVGIGQISSEVPQNLSASRPQDRQFILSSKKLLLSDSGFYLCAWSYTGLAGAYEQYFGPGTRLTVT.

V usage is TRBV2 and J usage is TRBJ2-1; 7 bases match TRBD2. J was trimmed by 8 bases and V by 6 bases; bases with no gene match: 4. Germline-derived CDR1 and CDR2 are SNHLY and FYNNEI. This CDR3 is 12 amino acids long. The CDR3, as DNA: TGTGCCAGCAGAGCGCGGGAGTATGAGCAGTTCTTC. As protein: CASRAREYEQFF.

Details on this clone: Other DNA sequences in this sample translate to the same CDR3. This chain links TRBV6-1 with TRBJ2-7, with D hard to call. The V end was cut by 2 bases, the J end by 3 bases, with 5 bases between. Germline CDR1 reads MNHNS; CDR2 reads SASEGT. The CDR3 contains 12 residues. The CDR3 region has the DNA TGTGCCAGCAGTGAATTGTACTACGAGCAGTACTTC. Its translation: CASSELYYEQYF.

V and J are TRBV21-1 and TRBJ2-3; the table's D call TRBD1 went unverified against the DNA. TRBV21-1 is designated a pseudogene. CDR3 size: 15 residues. The CDR3 coding sequence is TGTGCCAGCAGCAAAGGTAGTCAGCCACAGACTACGCAGTATTTT. Amino acids: CASSKGSQPQTTQYF.

This clone was seen once. V gene TRBV19 combines with J gene TRBJ2-5; D remains unclear. The CDR3 has 14 residues. The ends were cut back, 6 bases at V and 1 base at J, with 12 bases in the middle. The germline CDR1 and CDR2 sequences are LNHDA and SQIVND (reference sequence). This CDR3 is CASSRTASQETQYF. The CDR3 region has the DNA TGTGCCAGTAGCCGTACAGCTAGCCAAGAGACCCAGTACTTC.

The rearrangement joins TRBV7-8 to TRBJ2-7; TRBD2 aligns across 10 bases. CDR3 length equals 17 residues. Germline values: CDR1 SGHVS, CDR2 FQNEAQ. The junction had 6 bases not matched to a gene; V was cut back by 0 bases and J by 1 base. The CDR3 coding sequence is TGTGCCAGCAGCTTAGCATTCCCTAGCGGGAGTTCCTACGAGCAGTACTTC. Translating it yields CASSLAFPSGSSYEQYF.

The V call is TRBV6-5, the J call TRBJ2-1, with D perhaps TRBD2 (6 bases). V shed 10 bases and J shed 0 bases, with 10 bases lying between them. Looked up from germline, CDR1 is MNHEY and CDR2 is SVGAGI. The CDR3 sequence is 13 residues long. The CDR3 bases are TGTGCCACTAATAGCGGCTCCTACAATGAGCAGTTCTTC. This sequence encodes CATNSGSYNEQFF.

This chain links TRBV4-1 with TRBJ2-6, with a tentative D call TRBD1 (6 bases). Germline values: CDR1 MGHRA, CDR2 YSYEKL. Trimming took 2 bases from V and 0 from J, leaving 11 bases between them. The CDR3 totals 17 residues. CDR3 nucleotides: TGCGCCAGCAGCCAAACAGGGACACCCTCTGGGGCCAACGTCCTGACTTTC. Amino acids: CASSQTGTPSGANVLTF.

V is TRBV21-1 and J is TRBJ1-5; the D call TRBD1 from the table was never checked on the DNA. TRBV21-1 is annotated as a pseudogene. The CDR3 sequence is 19 residues long. The chain's CDR3 is CASSLTKRDRGTYNQPQHF. For the CDR3, the DNA is TGTGCCAGCAGCTTGACGAAACGGGACAGGGGGACCTACAATCAGCCCCAGCATTTT.

This clone was recorded only once. The gene calls are TRBV5-1 and TRBJ2-7; the D is unclear. Per the germline V gene, CDR1 is SGHRS and CDR2 is YFSETQ. The CDR3 is made up of 14 amino acids. The V gene lost 0 bases and the J gene lost 2 bases, with 9 bases spanning the gap. CDR3 bases: TGCGCCAGCAGCTTGGCGGTGGGTACCTACGAGCAGTACTTC. Translation gives CASSLAVGTYEQYF. Using reference TRBV5-1 and TRBJ2-7 for the parts outside the CDR3, the full variable domain is KAGVTQTPRYLIKTRGQQVTLSCSPISGHRSVSWYQQTPGQGLQFLFEYFSETQRNKGNFPGRFSGRQFSNSRSEMNVSTLELGDSALYLCASSLAVGTYEQYFGPGTRLTVT.

This chain joins TRBV7-8 and TRBJ2-3; D is uncertain. Germline V CDR1 and CDR2: SGHVS, FQNEAQ. The length of the CDR3 is 13 residues. Trimming left V 5 bases short and J 2 bases short, with 8 bases between. The CDR3 DNA sequence: TGTGCCAGCAGCATAACCACCACAGATACGCAGTATTTT. It encodes CASSITTTDTQYF. Using reference TRBV7-8 and TRBJ2-3 for the parts outside the CDR3, the full variable domain is GAGVSQSPRYKVAKRGQDVALRCDPISGHVSLFWYQQALGQGPEFLTYFQNEAQLDKSGLPSDRFFAERPEGSVSTLKIQRTQQEDSAVYLCASSITTTDTQYFGPGTRLTVL.

The rearrangement uses TRBV5-1 and TRBJ2-2; D is ambiguous. V was clipped by 1 base and J by 1 base, with 14 bases between them. Germline lookup yields CDR1 SGHRS and CDR2 YFSETQ. There are 17 residues in the CDR3. The CDR3, as DNA: TGCGCCAGCAGCTTGATTGGGATACGCCAGAACACCGGGGAGCTGTTTTTT. It is translated as CASSLIGIRQNTGELFF. Looking up the rest from reference TRBV5-1 and TRBJ2-2 gives the full variable domain: KAGVTQTPRYLIKTRGQQVTLSCSPISGHRSVSWYQQTPGQGLQFLFEYFSETQRNKGNFPGRFSGRQFSNSRSEMNVSTLELGDSALYLCASSLIGIRQNTGELFFGEGSRLTVL.

The table lists this clone with a count of one. The chain links TRBV21-1 to TRBJ1-2; the table's TRBD1 call for D was not verified on the DNA. TRBV21-1 is designated a pseudogene. The CDR3 is 15 residues long. CDR3 loop: CASSKDRHPSYGYTF. The CDR3 bases are TGTGCCAGCAGCAAAGACCGCCACCCCAGCTATGGCTACACCTTC.

This chain joins TRBV27 and TRBJ2-5; D is perhaps TRBD2 (6 bases). The V end was cut by 5 bases, the J end by 4 bases, with 20 bases between. CDR3 length: 16 residues. The germline V gene encodes CDR1 MNHEY and CDR2 SMNVEV (reference sequence). The CDR3 DNA sequence: TGTGCCAGCAGTCAAAGGTCGGGAGTGATGGGAGAGACCCAGTACTTC. Encoded protein: CASSQRSGVMGETQYF.

This chain connects TRBV18 to TRBJ2-3, with 14 bases identical to TRBD2. Germline CDR1 is KGHSH and CDR2 is LQKENI. The CDR3 spans 19 residues. The V and J ends lost 1 base and 1 base, in that order; junction bases with no gene match: 7. CDR3 DNA: TGTGCCAGCTCACCACAAGGGACTAGCGGGAGCATTCGCACAGATACGCAGTATTTT. Protein: CASSPQGTSGSIRTDTQYF.

The J gene is TRBJ2-7, the V gene TRBV28; D perhaps matches TRBD2 (5 bases). This CDR3 is 12 amino acids long. Germline V gives CDR1 MDHEN, CDR2 SYDVKM. Trimming pared 7 bases from V and 2 bases from J, leaving 9 bases between. CDR3 residues: CASNLGAYEQYF. The CDR3 region has the DNA TGTGCCAGCAACCTCGGGGCCTACGAGCAGTACTTC.

This sequence joins TRBV4-2 and TRBJ2-3; 8 bases map to TRBD2. The CDR3 is 17 residues long. Germline CDR1 LGHNA, CDR2 YNFKEQ. After removal of 0 bases from V and 6 bases from J, the junction contained 11 bases not matched to a gene. This CDR3 is CASSQETNGRGTDTQYF. DNA of the CDR3: TGTGCCAGCAGCCAAGAGACGAACGGGAGGGGGACCGATACGCAGTATTTT.

The chain has TRBV28 and TRBJ2-1; either TRBD1 or TRBD2 may fit D (6 bases each). V was pared by 3 bases and J by 9 bases, with 15 bases between. This CDR3 comprises 14 residues. Germline CDR1 is MDHEN and CDR2 is SYDVKM. DNA of the CDR3: TGTGCCAGCAGTTTGGGGGGCATGGTCGGTGAGCAGTTCTTC. This encodes CASSLGGMVGEQFF.

A word on this clone: The same CDR3 arises from other DNA sequences in this sample as well. V and J are TRBV2 and TRBJ2-5; D might be TRBD1 (5 bases). V lost 9 bases, J lost 3 bases, and 11 bases lay in between. CDR3 length equals 12 residues. Germline CDR1 reads SNHLY; CDR2 reads FYNNEI. For the CDR3, the DNA is TGTGCCAGTAGAACGGACAAAGAGACCCAGTACTTC. It yields the protein CASRTDKETQYF.

The rearrangement uses TRBV6-4 and TRBJ1-4; the D gene is possibly TRBD1 (5 bases). Germline V CDR1 and CDR2: MRHNA, SNTAGT. The CDR3 loop spans 15 amino acids. The germline V and J ends were trimmed by 7 bases and 5 bases, with 17 bases remaining between them. The DNA of the CDR3 is TGTGCCAGCACCCCCCCGGGGGGACCCAATGAAAAACTGTTTTTT. This sequence encodes CASTPPGGPNEKLFF.

This clone was observed a single time. This chain connects TRBV7-3 to TRBJ2-1; 9 nucleotides match TRBD2. CDR1 and CDR2 from the germline V gene are SGHTA and FQGTGA. The V gene end was trimmed by 5 bases and the J gene end by 8 bases; junction bases not matched to a gene: 7. The CDR3 has 14 residues. DNA for the CDR3: TGTGCCAGCAGCCTGGGGACTAGCCGTGATGAGCAGTTCTTC. It encodes CASSLGTSRDEQFF. The entire variable domain, with the rest obtained from reference TRBV7-3 and TRBJ2-1, is as follows: GAGVSQTPSNKVTEKGKYVELRCDPISGHTALYWYRQSLGQGPEFLIYFQGTGAADDSGLPNDRFFAVRPEGSVSTLKIQRTERGDSAVYLCASSLGTSRDEQFFGPGTRLTVL.

V gene TRBV7-6 combines with J gene TRBJ2-5; 14 positions match TRBD2. The J segment lost 1 base and the V segment lost 3 bases, leaving 7 bases of the junction unmatched. The CDR3 consists of 18 residues. Per germline, CDR1 SGHVS and CDR2 FNYEAQ. DNA for the CDR3: TGTGCCAGCAGCTTGGGACTAGCGGGAGACGGGGCCCAAGAGACCCAGTACTTC. Translation gives CASSLGLAGDGAQETQYF. The full variable domain, rest sourced from reference TRBV7-6 and TRBJ2-5, is GAGVSQSPRYKVTKRGQDVALRCDPISGHVSLYWYRQALGQGPEFLTYFNYEAQQDKSGLPNDRFSAERPEGSISTLTIQRTEQRDSAMYRCASSLGLAGDGAQETQYFGPGTRLLVL.

The chain employs TRBV29-1 and TRBJ2-3; D assignment may be TRBD1 or TRBD2 (6 bases each). V lost 8 bases, J lost 7 bases, and 19 bases lay in between. Germline V gene data show CDR1 as SQVTM and CDR2 as ANQGSEA. There are 13 residues in the CDR3. The CDR3 sequence: CSLGRTDRNTQYF. CDR3 DNA sequence: TGCAGCTTAGGGAGGACAGATCGAAATACGCAGTATTTT.

The chain uses TRBV14 and TRBJ2-7, with a possible D match to TRBD2 (6 bases). This CDR3 contains 14 residues. The germline V gene encodes CDR1 SGHDN and CDR2 FVKESK. Trimming removed 4 bases at V and 3 bases at J, with 13 bases between. This chain's CDR3 is CASSRAPGDYEQYF. CDR3 bases: TGTGCCAGCAGCCGAGCCCCGGGGGACTACGAGCAGTACTTC.

The chain is built from TRBV11-2 and TRBJ2-1, with 9 nucleotides matching TRBD1. V shed 5 bases, J shed 14 bases, and the junction held 4 bases outside the gene matches. The CDR3 is 11 amino acids. In germline, CDR1 is SGHAT, CDR2 FQNNGV. Here the CDR3 DNA reads TGTGCCAGCAGCATAGGACAGGGGAAGTTCTTC. This sequence encodes CASSIGQGKFF.

The rearrangement joins TRBV4-2 to TRBJ1-2; TRBD1 might be the D (5 bases). The CDR3 has 15 amino acids. With 0 bases removed from V and 3 bases from J, the gap between germline ends came to 11 bases. Germline CDR1 reads LGHNA; CDR2 reads YNFKEQ. The DNA of the CDR3 is TGTGCCAGCAGCCAAGAAGGCAGGGTCTACTATGGCTACACCTTC. Amino acid sequence: CASSQEGRVYYGYTF.